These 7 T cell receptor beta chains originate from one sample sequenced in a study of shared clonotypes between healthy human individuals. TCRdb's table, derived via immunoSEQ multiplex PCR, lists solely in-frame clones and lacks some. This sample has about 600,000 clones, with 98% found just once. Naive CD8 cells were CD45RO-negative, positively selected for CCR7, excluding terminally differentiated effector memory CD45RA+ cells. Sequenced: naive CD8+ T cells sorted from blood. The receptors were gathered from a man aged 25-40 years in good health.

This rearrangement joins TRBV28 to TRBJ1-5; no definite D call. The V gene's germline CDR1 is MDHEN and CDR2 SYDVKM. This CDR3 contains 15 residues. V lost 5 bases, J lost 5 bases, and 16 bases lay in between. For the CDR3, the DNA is TGTGCCAGCAGTCCAATAGCACCAGCCGATCAGCCCCAGCATTTT. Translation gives CASSPIAPADQPQHF.

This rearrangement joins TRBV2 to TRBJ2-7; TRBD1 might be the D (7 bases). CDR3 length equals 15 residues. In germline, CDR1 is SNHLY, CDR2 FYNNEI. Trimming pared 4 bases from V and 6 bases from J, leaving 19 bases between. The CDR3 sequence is CASSAAGQTLLEQYF. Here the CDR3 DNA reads TGTGCCAGCAGTGCGGCGGGACAGACCCTCCTCGAGCAGTACTTC.

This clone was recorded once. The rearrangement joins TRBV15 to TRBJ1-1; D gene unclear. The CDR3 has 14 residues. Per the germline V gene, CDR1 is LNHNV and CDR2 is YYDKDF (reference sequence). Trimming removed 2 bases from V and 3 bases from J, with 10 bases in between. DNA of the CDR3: TGTGCCACCAGCAGAACAATTGCGGACACTGAAGCTTTCTTT. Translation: CATSRTIADTEAFF.

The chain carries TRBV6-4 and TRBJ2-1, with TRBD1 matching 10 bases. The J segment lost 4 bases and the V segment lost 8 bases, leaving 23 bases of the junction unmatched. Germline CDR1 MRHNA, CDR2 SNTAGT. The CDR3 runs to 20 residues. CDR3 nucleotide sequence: TGTGCCAGCGTTGGAGACCCGGGACAGGGGCCAGTGGATCAGTACAATGAGCAGTTCTTC. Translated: CASVGDPGQGPVDQYNEQFF.

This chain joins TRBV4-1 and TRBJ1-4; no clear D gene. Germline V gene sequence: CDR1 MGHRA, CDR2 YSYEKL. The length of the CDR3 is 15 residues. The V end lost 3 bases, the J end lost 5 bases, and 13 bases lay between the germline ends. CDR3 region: CASSHNTGSNEKLFF. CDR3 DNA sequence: TGCGCCAGCAGCCACAACACCGGGAGCAATGAAAAACTGTTTTTT.

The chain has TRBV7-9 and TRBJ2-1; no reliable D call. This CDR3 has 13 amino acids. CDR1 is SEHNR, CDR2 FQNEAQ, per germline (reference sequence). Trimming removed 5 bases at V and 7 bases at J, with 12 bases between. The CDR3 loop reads CASSRTENNEQFF. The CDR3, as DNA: TGTGCCAGCAGCCGGACGGAGAATAATGAGCAGTTCTTC.

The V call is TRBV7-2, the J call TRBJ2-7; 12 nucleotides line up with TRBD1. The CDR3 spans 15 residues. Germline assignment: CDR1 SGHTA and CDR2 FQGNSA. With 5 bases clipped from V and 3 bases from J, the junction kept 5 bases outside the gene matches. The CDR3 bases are TGTGCCAGCAGCCCCGGGACAGGGGGCGGCTACGAGCAGTACTTC. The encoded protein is CASSPGTGGGYEQYF. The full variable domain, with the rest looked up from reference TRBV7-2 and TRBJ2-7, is GAGVSQSPSNKVTEKGKDVELRCDPISGHTALYWYRQSLGQGLEFLIYFQGNSAPDKSGLPSDRFSAERTGGSVSTLTIQRTQQEDSAVYLCASSPGTGGGYEQYFGPGTRLTVT.